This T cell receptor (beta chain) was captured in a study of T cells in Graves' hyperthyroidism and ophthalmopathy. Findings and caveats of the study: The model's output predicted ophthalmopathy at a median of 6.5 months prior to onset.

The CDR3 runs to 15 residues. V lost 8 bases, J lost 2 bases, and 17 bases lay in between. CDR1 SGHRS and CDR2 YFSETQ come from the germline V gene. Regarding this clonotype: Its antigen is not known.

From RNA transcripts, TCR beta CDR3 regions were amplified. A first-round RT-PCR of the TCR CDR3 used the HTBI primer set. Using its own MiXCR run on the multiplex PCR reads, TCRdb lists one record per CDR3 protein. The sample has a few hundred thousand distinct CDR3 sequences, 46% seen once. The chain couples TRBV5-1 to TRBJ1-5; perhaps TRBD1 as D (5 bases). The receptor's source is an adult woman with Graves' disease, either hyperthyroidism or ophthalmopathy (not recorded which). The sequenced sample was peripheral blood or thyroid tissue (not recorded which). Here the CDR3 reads CASNAGVVGNQPQHF. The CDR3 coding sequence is TGCGCCAGTAACGCGGGGGTGGTGGGCAATCAGCCCCAGCATTTT.